The 26 T cell receptor beta chains below come from one sample, sequenced in a study of T cell clones after liver transplantation. The table came from immunoSEQ multiplex PCR; TCRdb's copy has only in-frame clones and leaves some out. This repertoire shows tens of thousands of clones, around 75% found once; its top ten account for approximately 16%. The sequenced sample was CD4+ T cells from blood, obtained before liver transplant. These receptors were taken from a human donor who received a liver transplant.

Regarding this clone: The same CDR3 also results from other DNA sequences found in this sample. The chain is built from TRBV25-1 and TRBJ1-6; 8 bases agree with TRBD1. V lost 5 bases to trimming and J lost 6 bases; unmatched junction nucleotides: 6. CDR3 length equals 15 residues. Germline V gene lookup returns CDR1 MGHDK and CDR2 SYGVNS. CDR3 sequence reads: CASSSDRGLNSPLHF. CDR3 coding DNA: TGTGCCAGCAGTTCAGACAGGGGCCTTAATTCACCCCTCCACTTT.

This clone was seen a handful of times. The V and J genes are TRBV14 and TRBJ1-1; no definite D call. V was shortened by 8 bases and J by 1 base, with 11 bases between the two germline ends. The CDR3 contains 13 residues. Germline V gives CDR1 SGHDN, CDR2 FVKESK. This CDR3 reads CASSKYRNTEAFF. The CDR3, as DNA: TGTGCCAGCTCAAAATACAGGAACACTGAAGCTTTCTTT.

The chain uses TRBV19 and TRBJ1-2; a weak D match, TRBD1 (6 bases). Trimming removed 3 bases at V and 1 base at J, with 12 bases between. The CDR3 runs 15 residues. Looked up from germline, CDR1 is LNHDA and CDR2 is SQIVND (reference sequence). The CDR3 here is CASSILDSFNYGYTF. The CDR3 DNA follows: TGTGCCAGTAGTATTTTGGACAGCTTTAACTATGGCTACACCTTC.

The V gene is TRBV28, the J gene TRBJ1-2; a weak D match, TRBD1 (5 bases). V was shortened by 5 bases and J by 5 bases, with 15 bases between the two germline ends. In germline, CDR1 is MDHEN, CDR2 SYDVKM. This CDR3 spans 14 amino acids. CDR3 nucleotide sequence: TGTGCCAGCAGTGGCGCGGGGGAGGGATATGGCTACACCTTC. It encodes CASSGAGEGYGYTF.

The rearrangement joins TRBV4-1 to TRBJ2-3; D may be TRBD2 (6 bases). Germline lookup yields CDR1 MGHRA and CDR2 YSYEKL. This CDR3 is 14 amino acids long. The germline V and J ends were trimmed by 9 bases and 0 bases, with 13 bases remaining between them. The CDR3 sequence is CASKNSGSTDTQYF. CDR3 in DNA: TGCGCCAGTAAAAATAGCGGTAGCACAGATACGCAGTATTTT.

With regard to this clone: Other DNA sequences from this sample encode an identical CDR3 as well. The chain combines TRBV9 with TRBJ2-3; TRBD2 agrees at 12 bases. This CDR3 has 17 residues. V was clipped by 3 bases and J by 2 bases; unmatched bases: 7. CDR1 and CDR2 from the germline V gene are SGDLS and YYNGEE. CDR3 nucleotide sequence: TGTGCCAGCAGCGCAGAGACTAGCGGGGGTTCCACAGATACGCAGTATTTT. It encodes CASSAETSGGSTDTQYF.

The chain joins TRBV7-6 to TRBJ2-1; 7 bases align to TRBD1. There are 14 residues in the CDR3. V lost 2 bases to trimming and J lost 9 bases; unmatched junction nucleotides: 7. CDR1 SGHVS and CDR2 FNYEAQ come from the germline V gene. The CDR3 is CASSLRQGVVEQFF. As DNA, the CDR3 is TGTGCCAGCAGCTTACGACAGGGCGTCGTTGAGCAGTTCTTC.

The V gene is TRBV19, the J gene TRBJ2-5, with 8 bases lining up with TRBD1. The V and J ends lost 6 bases and 5 bases, in that order; junction bases with no gene match: 5. The CDR3 sequence is 13 residues long. The germline CDR1 and CDR2 sequences are LNHDA and SQIVND (reference sequence). CDR3 loop: CASSLGDRETQYF. In DNA form, the CDR3 reads TGTGCCAGTAGCCTAGGGGACAGGGAGACCCAGTACTTC. Using reference TRBV19 and TRBJ2-5 for the parts outside the CDR3, the full variable domain is DGGITQSPKYLFRKEGQNVTLSCEQNLNHDAMYWYRQDPGQGLRLIYYSQIVNDFQKGDIAEGYSVSREKKESFPLTVTSAQKNPTAFYLCASSLGDRETQYFGPGTRLLVL.

There are many counts of this clone. The V call is TRBV5-6, the J call TRBJ2-5; no firm D call. The CDR3 runs 14 residues. Between the trimmed V and J ends, which lost 1 base and 1 base, there was a span of 8 bases. Germline V lookup: CDR1 SGHDT, CDR2 YYEEEE. The CDR3 region is CASSLKQAQETQYF. CDR3 DNA sequence: TGTGCCAGCAGCTTGAAGCAGGCCCAAGAGACCCAGTACTTC.

This clone has more than one count but fewer than ten. The chain joins TRBV5-6 to TRBJ2-3; D uncertain. Germline CDR1 reads SGHDT; CDR2 reads YYEEEE. The germline V and J ends were trimmed by 4 bases and 0 bases, with 12 bases remaining between them. The CDR3 is 15 residues long. CDR3 protein: CASSAPESSTDTQYF. In DNA, the CDR3 is TGTGCCAGCAGCGCCCCGGAGAGTAGCACAGATACGCAGTATTTT.

This clone counts as medium-sized (0.01 to 0.1%). The CDR3 here is CASSTRTGAEAFF. In DNA, the CDR3 is TGTGCCAGCAGCACCCGGACCGGGGCTGAAGCTTTCTTT. The rearrangement joins TRBV16 to TRBJ1-1; D is ambiguous. Germline V gene data show CDR1 as KGHSY and CDR2 as FQNENV. The V and J ends lost 5 bases and 6 bases respectively, with 13 bases between them. The CDR3 extends over 13 amino acids.

This clone was observed once. The chain couples TRBV25-1 to TRBJ2-7, with 9 bases lining up with TRBD1. Trimming removed 3 bases from V and 4 bases from J; junction bases left unmatched: 7. CDR1 is MGHDK and CDR2 is SYGVNS in the germline V gene. This CDR3 has 15 amino acids. This chain's CDR3 is CASSDRDREAYEQYF. The DNA for the CDR3 is TGTGCCAGCAGTGACCGGGACAGGGAGGCTTACGAGCAGTACTTC.

The rearrangement uses TRBV5-1 and TRBJ2-3, with D unresolved. The V and J ends lost 0 bases and 2 bases respectively, with 10 bases between them. Germline V CDR1 and CDR2: SGHRS, YFSETQ. The CDR3 is made up of 15 amino acids. CDR3 DNA sequence: TGCGCCAGCAGCTTGGAGGCGGTTCACACAGATACGCAGTATTTT. Its translation: CASSLEAVHTDTQYF.

The chain couples TRBV27 to TRBJ1-5, with 7 bases matching TRBD1. CDR3 length: 17 residues. The ends lost 5 bases at V and 0 bases at J; junction bases unmatched: 10. From germline, CDR1 is MNHEY and CDR2 SMNVEV (reference sequence). CDR3 sequence reads: CASSAHPGQLSNQPQHF. In DNA form, the CDR3 reads TGTGCCAGCAGTGCCCACCCGGGACAGCTTAGCAATCAGCCCCAGCATTTT.

This clone appeared many times. The rearrangement joins TRBV7-2 to TRBJ2-4; 7 bases align to TRBD1. The ends lost 8 bases at V and 8 bases at J; junction bases unmatched: 12. The CDR3 sequence is 14 residues long. The germline V gene has CDR1 SGHTA and CDR2 FQGNSA. CDR3 region: CASGTGQENDIQYF. The CDR3 DNA reads TGTGCCAGCGGCACTGGACAGGAAAATGACATTCAGTACTTC.

The chain employs TRBV6-1 and TRBJ1-5, with D maybe TRBD1 (5 bases). Germline CDR1 is MNHNS and CDR2 is SASEGT. The CDR3 spans 15 residues. Trimming cost V 6 bases and J 0 bases, with 12 bases left between them. CDR3 DNA: TGTGCCAGCAGAGGGACGGACTATAGCAATCAGCCCCAGCATTTT. Translating gives CASRGTDYSNQPQHF.

This clone was observed a handful of times. The chain couples TRBV20-1 to TRBJ1-1; 8 bases line up with TRBD1. CDR1 is DFQATT and CDR2 is SNEGSKA in the germline V gene (reference sequence). The J segment lost 10 bases and the V segment lost 4 bases, leaving 5 bases of the junction unmatched. The CDR3 length is 11 residues. The CDR3 loop is CSATDRESAFF. The CDR3 DNA sequence: TGCAGTGCTACGGACAGGGAGTCAGCTTTCTTT.

The chain is built from TRBV5-1 and TRBJ2-1; 7 positions agree with TRBD1. Germline CDR1 SGHRS, CDR2 YFSETQ. J lost 2 bases, V lost 0 bases, and 5 bases had no gene match. The CDR3 has 16 residues. CDR3 region: CASSLGSGTAYNEQFF. The DNA for the CDR3 is TGCGCCAGCAGCTTGGGTTCGGGGACAGCCTACAATGAGCAGTTCTTC. Using reference TRBV5-1 and TRBJ2-1 for the parts outside the CDR3, the full variable domain is KAGVTQTPRYLIKTRGQQVTLSCSPISGHRSVSWYQQTPGQGLQFLFEYFSETQRNKGNFPGRFSGRQFSNSRSEMNVSTLELGDSALYLCASSLGSGTAYNEQFFGPGTRLTVL.

The rearrangement joins TRBV28 to TRBJ1-2, with a possible D match to TRBD1 (5 bases). The CDR3 runs to 14 residues. The V end lost 5 bases, the J end lost 2 bases, and 12 bases lay between the germline ends. Germline values: CDR1 MDHEN, CDR2 SYDVKM. The CDR3 region has the DNA TGTGCCAGCAGTCTCGAACGACAGAACTATGGCTACACCTTC. Encoded protein: CASSLERQNYGYTF.

This chain links TRBV9 with TRBJ2-7, with TRBD1 identical over 7 bases. Trimming cost V 0 bases and J 2 bases; bases outside gene matches: 5. The length of the CDR3 is 15 residues. Germline values: CDR1 SGDLS, CDR2 YYNGEE. In nucleotides, the CDR3 is TGTGCCAGCAGCGTAGGTGGGGACAGTACCTACGAGCAGTACTTC. It is translated as CASSVGGDSTYEQYF.

The gene calls are TRBV7-8 and TRBJ1-5; D not certain. The germline V gene has CDR1 SGHVS and CDR2 FQNEAQ. The V and J ends lost 1 base and 1 base respectively, with 8 bases between them. The CDR3 extends over 15 amino acids. CDR3 in DNA: TGTGCCAGCAGCTTAGACGGGAGAAGCAATCAGCCCCAGCATTTT. Amino acid sequence: CASSLDGRSNQPQHF.

This clone came up a few times. The rearrangement joins TRBV19 to TRBJ2-2; D unclear. V gave up 7 bases and J gave up 3 bases, with 9 bases separating them. This CDR3 has 13 amino acids. Germline V gene sequence: CDR1 LNHDA, CDR2 SQIVND (reference sequence). The CDR3 coding sequence is TGTGCCAGTAAGGCAGACTACACCGGGGAGCTGTTTTTT. This codes for CASKADYTGELFF. Complete variable domain (other parts from reference TRBV19 and TRBJ2-2): DGGITQSPKYLFRKEGQNVTLSCEQNLNHDAMYWYRQDPGQGLRLIYYSQIVNDFQKGDIAEGYSVSREKKESFPLTVTSAQKNPTAFYLCASKADYTGELFFGEGSRLTVL.

The chain recombines TRBV5-4 with TRBJ2-3; D might be TRBD2 (5 bases). Germline CDR1 is SGHNT and CDR2 is YYREEE (reference sequence). V was cut by 4 bases and J by 5 bases, with 11 bases left in between. The CDR3 is 13 residues long. The CDR3 DNA reads TGTGCCAGCAGCCCCGCGGGCTTAGATACGCAGTATTTT. This codes for CASSPAGLDTQYF.

Notes on this clone: The DNA is omitted, as the CDR3 cannot be located on it reliably, and the CDR3 follows TCRdb's listing. The rearrangement joins TRBV18 to TRBJ2-1; the table assigns TRBD2, which was not confirmed against the DNA. Ends included, the CDR3 has 15 residues. Germline-derived CDR1 and CDR2 are KGHSH and LQKENI. The chain's CDR3 is CASSPSVLSYNEQFF.

The rearrangement uses TRBV7-3 and TRBJ2-3; 9 nucleotides align to TRBD2. Germline CDR1 is SGHTA and CDR2 is FQGTGA. This CDR3 is built from 16 residues. V gave up 1 base and J gave up 5 bases; unmatched junction bases: 7. The chain's CDR3 is CASSLKAGGPGDTQYF. Written as DNA, the CDR3 is TGTGCCAGCAGCTTAAAGGCGGGGGGGCCGGGAGATACGCAGTATTTT.

The CDR3 loop is CASSLVTTANTGELFF. The CDR3 bases are TGCGCCAGCAGCTTGGTGACGACAGCTAACACCGGGGAGCTGTTTTTT. The gene calls are TRBV5-1 and TRBJ2-2; D may be TRBD1 (5 bases). CDR1 and CDR2 from the germline V gene are SGHRS and YFSETQ. Trimming stripped 0 bases from V and 2 bases from J, with 11 bases between. The CDR3 is 16 amino acids.